This T cell receptor beta chain was documented in a study of blood T cell repertoires in COVID-19. V shed 4 bases and J 1 base; nucleotides not matched to a gene: 8. Germline V lookup: CDR1 KGHDR, CDR2 SFDVKD. This CDR3 region has 16 residues. The assay was immunoSEQ multiplex PCR, and TCRdb's table has in-frame clones only and misses some. The data show 150,000 or so clones, with 80% to 90% seen just once and over 10% held by the top ten. The TCR originated in a young man with COVID-19, enrolled during active disease. The sequenced sample consisted of peripheral blood. V gene TRBV24-1 combines with J gene TRBJ1-1; 7 positions match TRBD1. CDR3 protein: CATSDPWTGKNTEAFF. In DNA, the CDR3 is TGTGCCACCAGTGACCCCTGGACAGGTAAGAACACTGAAGCTTTCTTT.